The following is a T cell receptor (beta chain) sequence with its context. The target antigen is unknown. With 0 bases clipped from V and 1 base from J, the junction kept 7 bases outside the gene matches. CDR1 is SGDLS and CDR2 is YYNGEE in the germline V gene. CDR3 length: 17 amino acids. This sample is part of a study of a mutant IDH1 vaccine in newly diagnosed glioma. For the study at large: Patients received vaccination from 4-6 weeks after radiotherapy alone, or with temozolomide cycles. Treated patients comprised 62.5% males and around 40% females, mean age approximately 42 years. Study results and caveats: Patients showed vaccine-induced immune responses at a rate of under 95%.

TCRdb's copy holds only in-frame clones and misses some; the assay was immunoSEQ multiplex PCR. The sample records 58,000 or so clones, about 87% being singletons. Time point in this sample: week 23, last vaccination. All doses held 300 ug of mutant IDH1 20-mer peptide, with topical imiquimod. The sequencing used PBMCs, collected from a glioma patient whose treatment included an IDH1 peptide vaccine. The gene calls are TRBV9 and TRBJ2-7, with 10 bases aligning to TRBD2. The receptor's source is a man aged 35 to 55 with glioma. This CDR3 is CASSVGDGLAASYEQYF. The DNA for the CDR3 is TGTGCCAGCAGCGTAGGTGACGGACTAGCGGCTTCCTACGAGCAGTACTTC.